Sequencing of this T cell receptor (beta chain) was carried out in a study of post-analysis software for immune sequencing data. The study, taken as a whole, reports: Same-batch samples co-clustered strongly by F measure. There were about 5 TRBV segments more frequent in patients than controls, and TRBV5-6, TRBV5-1 and TRBV20-1 were among them. Normalized Chao1 diversity in multiple sclerosis patients fell significantly below that of controls.

The authors incorporated unique molecular identifiers into the TCR beta cDNA libraries. Out of about 0.9 to 10 million T cells, a few hundred thousand cDNA molecules were generated. One entry per CDR3 protein, called by TCRdb with MiXCR from the PCR reads. The sample has 450,000 or so distinct CDR3 sequences, 45% seen once. V lost 3 bases and J 4 bases, leaving 11 bases between the germline ends. Germline values: CDR1 WNHNN, CDR2 SYGVQD (reference sequence). This CDR3 is 14 amino acids long. Turning to this clonotype: No antigen is known for it.

This clonotype was sampled from a girl aged 10 to 17 with multiple sclerosis. V is TRBV10-1 and J is TRBJ2-3, with no clear D. Source material: blood. CDR3 residues: CASSDGVSPDTQYF. The DNA for the CDR3 is TGCGCCAGCAGTGATGGGGTCTCTCCAGATACGCAGTATTTT.